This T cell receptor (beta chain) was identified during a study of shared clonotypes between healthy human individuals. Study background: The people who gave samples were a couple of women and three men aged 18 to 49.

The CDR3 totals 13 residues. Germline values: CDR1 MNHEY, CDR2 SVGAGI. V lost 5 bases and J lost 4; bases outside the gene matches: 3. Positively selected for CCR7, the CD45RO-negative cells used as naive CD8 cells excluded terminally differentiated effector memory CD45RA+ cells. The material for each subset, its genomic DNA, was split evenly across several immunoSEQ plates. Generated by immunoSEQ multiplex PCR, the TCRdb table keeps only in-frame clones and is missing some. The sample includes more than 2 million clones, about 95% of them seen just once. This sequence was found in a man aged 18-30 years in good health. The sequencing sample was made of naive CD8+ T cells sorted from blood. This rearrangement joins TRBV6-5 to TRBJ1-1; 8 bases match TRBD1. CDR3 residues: CASSPTGGTEAFF. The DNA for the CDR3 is TGTGCCAGCAGTCCAACAGGGGGCACTGAAGCTTTCTTT.